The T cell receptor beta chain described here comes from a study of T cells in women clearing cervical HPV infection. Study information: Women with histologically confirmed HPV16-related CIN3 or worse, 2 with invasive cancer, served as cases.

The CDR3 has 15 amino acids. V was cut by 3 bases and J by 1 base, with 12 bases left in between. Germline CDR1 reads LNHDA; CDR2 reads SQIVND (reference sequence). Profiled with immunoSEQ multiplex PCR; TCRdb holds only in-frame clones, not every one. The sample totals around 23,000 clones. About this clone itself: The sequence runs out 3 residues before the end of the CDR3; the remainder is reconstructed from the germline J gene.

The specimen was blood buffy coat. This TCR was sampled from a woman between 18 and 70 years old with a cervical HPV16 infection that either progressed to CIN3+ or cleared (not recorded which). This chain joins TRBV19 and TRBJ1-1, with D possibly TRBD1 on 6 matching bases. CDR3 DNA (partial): TGTGCCAGTAGTATGCAGGGGACGGCGAACACTGAA. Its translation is CASSMQGTANTE. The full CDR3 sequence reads CASSMQGTANTEAFF.